The text below deals with one T cell receptor beta chain. The sample belongs to a study of blood T cell repertoires in COVID-19. Across the study: The United States, Italy and Spain provided the acute and convalescent COVID-19 samples. PBMCs, B-cell-depleted T cells, or T cells provided the cDNA or gDNA that made up the material.

The CDR3 runs 13 residues. The V gene end was trimmed by 5 bases and the J gene end by 3 bases; junction bases not matched to a gene: 3. Authors' analysis steps: Cell counts per sample came from amplifying reference gene primers. Only in-frame clones appear in the TCRdb table, and some are missing; sequencing was by immunoSEQ multiplex PCR. D and trimming were read from the DNA, whereas the V and J calls and clone size are those reported in that table. Seen here are a few hundred thousand clones, about nine tenths observed once, and the top ten hold 2.2%. The chain carries TRBV12-3 or TRBV12-4 and TRBJ2-5; 7 positions agree with TRBD1. The receptor's source is a woman aged 45 to 65 who had recovered from COVID-19. Sequencing was done on a sample of peripheral blood. In nucleotides, the CDR3 is TGTGCCAGCAGTGTCGACAGGGAAGAGACCCAGTACTTC. This sequence encodes CASSVDREETQYF.